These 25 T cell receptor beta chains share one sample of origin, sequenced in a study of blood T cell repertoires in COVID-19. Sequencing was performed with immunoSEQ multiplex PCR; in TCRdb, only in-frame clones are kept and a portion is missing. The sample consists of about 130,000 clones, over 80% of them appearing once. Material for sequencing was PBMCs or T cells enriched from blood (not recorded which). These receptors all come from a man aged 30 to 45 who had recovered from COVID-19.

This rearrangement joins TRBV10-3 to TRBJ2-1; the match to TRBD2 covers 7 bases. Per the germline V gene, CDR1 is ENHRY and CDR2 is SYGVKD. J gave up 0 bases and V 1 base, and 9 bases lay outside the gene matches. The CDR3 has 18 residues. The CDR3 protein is CAISELGVAGGSYNEQFF. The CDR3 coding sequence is TGTGCCATCAGTGAGTTGGGTGTAGCGGGCGGCTCCTACAATGAGCAGTTCTTC.

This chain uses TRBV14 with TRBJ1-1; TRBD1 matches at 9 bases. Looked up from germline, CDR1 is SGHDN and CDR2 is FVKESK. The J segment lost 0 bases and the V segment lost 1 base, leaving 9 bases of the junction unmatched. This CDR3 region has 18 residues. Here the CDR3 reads CASSQGHRGRGMNTEAFF. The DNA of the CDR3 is TGTGCCAGCAGCCAAGGACACAGGGGGCGGGGGATGAACACTGAAGCTTTCTTT.

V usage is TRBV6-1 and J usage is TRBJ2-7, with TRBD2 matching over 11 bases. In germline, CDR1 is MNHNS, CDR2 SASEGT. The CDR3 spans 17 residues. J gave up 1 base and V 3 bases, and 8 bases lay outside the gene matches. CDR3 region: CASSDGFSGRVSYEQYF. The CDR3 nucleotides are TGTGCCAGCAGTGACGGGTTTAGCGGGAGGGTGTCCTACGAGCAGTACTTC.

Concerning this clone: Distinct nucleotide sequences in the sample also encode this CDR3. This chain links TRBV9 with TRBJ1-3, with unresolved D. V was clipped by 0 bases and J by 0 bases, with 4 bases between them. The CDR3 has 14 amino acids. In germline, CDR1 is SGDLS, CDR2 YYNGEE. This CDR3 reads CASSVGDSGNTIYF. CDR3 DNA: TGTGCCAGCAGCGTAGGAGACTCTGGAAACACCATATATTTT.

CDR3 in amino acids: CAISGTPGQGSEKLFF. In DNA form, the CDR3 reads TGTGCCATCAGTGGGACCCCGGGACAGGGGAGTGAAAAACTGTTTTTT. This sequence joins TRBV10-3 and TRBJ1-4, with 10 positions matching TRBD1. Germline V gene lookup returns CDR1 ENHRY and CDR2 SYGVKD. The trim removed 4 bases at V and 7 bases at J, leaving 9 bases unmatched. This CDR3 has 16 amino acids.

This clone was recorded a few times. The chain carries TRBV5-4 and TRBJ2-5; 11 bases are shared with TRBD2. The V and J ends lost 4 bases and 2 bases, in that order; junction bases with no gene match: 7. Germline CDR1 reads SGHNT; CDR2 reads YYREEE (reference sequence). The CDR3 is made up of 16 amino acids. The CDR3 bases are TGTGCCAGCAGCGGGTGGGCTAGCGGGGGGCAAGAGACCCAGTACTTC. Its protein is CASSGWASGGQETQYF.

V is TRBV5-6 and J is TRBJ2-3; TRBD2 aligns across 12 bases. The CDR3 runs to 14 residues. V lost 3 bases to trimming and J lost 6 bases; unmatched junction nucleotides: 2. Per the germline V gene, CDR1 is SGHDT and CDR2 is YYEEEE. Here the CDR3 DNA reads TGTGCCAGCAGCTCCACTAGCGGGGGGGATACGCAGTATTTT. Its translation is CASSSTSGGDTQYF.

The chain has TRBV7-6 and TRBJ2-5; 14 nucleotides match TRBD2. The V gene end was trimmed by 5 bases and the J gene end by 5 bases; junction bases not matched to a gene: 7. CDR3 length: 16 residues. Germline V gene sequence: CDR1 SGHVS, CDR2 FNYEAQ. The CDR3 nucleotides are TGTGCCAGCAGCCGGGGACTAGCGGGAGTGTTTGAGACCCAGTACTTC. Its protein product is CASSRGLAGVFETQYF.

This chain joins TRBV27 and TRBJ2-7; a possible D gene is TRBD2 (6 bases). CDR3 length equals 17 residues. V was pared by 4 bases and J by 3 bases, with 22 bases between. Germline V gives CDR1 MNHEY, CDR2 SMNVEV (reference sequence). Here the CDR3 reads CASSSTDSGTENYEQYF. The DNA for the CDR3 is TGTGCCAGCAGTTCAACCGACTCCGGGACTGAAAACTACGAGCAGTACTTC.

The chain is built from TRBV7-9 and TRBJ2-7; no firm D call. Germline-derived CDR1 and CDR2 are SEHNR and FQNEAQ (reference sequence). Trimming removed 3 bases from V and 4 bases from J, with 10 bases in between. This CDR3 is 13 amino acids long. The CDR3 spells CASSFGLIYEQYF. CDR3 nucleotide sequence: TGTGCCAGCAGCTTTGGCCTGATTTACGAGCAGTACTTC.

CDR3 in amino acids: CASRTGLAGGRTYNEQFF. The CDR3 coding sequence is TGCGCCAGCAGAACCGGACTAGCGGGGGGACGAACCTACAATGAGCAGTTCTTC. J is TRBJ2-1 and V is TRBV5-1; 14 nucleotides match TRBD2. V was pared by 5 bases and J by 2 bases, with 9 bases of the junction left unmatched. Germline CDR1 is SGHRS and CDR2 is YFSETQ. The CDR3 is made up of 18 amino acids.

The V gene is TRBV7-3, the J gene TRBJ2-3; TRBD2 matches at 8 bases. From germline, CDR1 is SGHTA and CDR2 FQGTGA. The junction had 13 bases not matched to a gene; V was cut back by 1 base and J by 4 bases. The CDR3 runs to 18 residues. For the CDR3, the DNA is TGTGCCAGCAGCTTAAAACGTGCTTGGCGGGGGGCCCCAGATACGCAGTATTTT. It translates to CASSLKRAWRGAPDTQYF.

CDR3 in amino acids: CATSEGQTKEAFF. CDR3 in DNA: TGTGCCACCAGTGAGGGACAGACCAAAGAAGCTTTCTTT. This rearrangement joins TRBV24-1 to TRBJ1-1; TRBD1 matches 7 bases. V lost 4 bases and J lost 8; bases outside the gene matches: 6. The CDR3 runs 13 residues. The germline V gene has CDR1 KGHDR and CDR2 SFDVKD.

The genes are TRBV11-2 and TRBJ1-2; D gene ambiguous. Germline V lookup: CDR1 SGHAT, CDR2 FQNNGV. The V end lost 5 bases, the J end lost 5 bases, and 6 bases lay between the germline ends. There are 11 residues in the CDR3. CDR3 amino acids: CASSQEYGYTF. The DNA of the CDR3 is TGTGCCAGCAGCCAAGAGTATGGCTACACCTTC.

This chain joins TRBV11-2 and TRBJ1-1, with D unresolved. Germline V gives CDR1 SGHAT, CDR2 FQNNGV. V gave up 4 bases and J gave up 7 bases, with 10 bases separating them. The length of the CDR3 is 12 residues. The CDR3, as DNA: TGTGCCAGCAGCTGGGAGGAGGGTGAAGCTTTCTTT. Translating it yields CASSWEEGEAFF.

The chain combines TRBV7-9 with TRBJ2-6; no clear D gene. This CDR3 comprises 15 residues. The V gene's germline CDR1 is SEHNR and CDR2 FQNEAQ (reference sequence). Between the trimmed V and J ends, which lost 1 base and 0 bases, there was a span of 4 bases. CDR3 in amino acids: CASSLESSGANVLTF. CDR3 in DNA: TGTGCCAGCAGCTTAGAGAGCTCTGGGGCCAACGTCCTGACTTTC.

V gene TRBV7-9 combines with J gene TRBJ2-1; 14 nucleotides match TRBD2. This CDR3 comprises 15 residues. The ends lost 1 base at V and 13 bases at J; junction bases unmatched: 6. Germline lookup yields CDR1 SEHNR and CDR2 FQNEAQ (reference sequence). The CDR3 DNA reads TGTGCCAGCAGCTTAGGGACTAGCGGGGGGCACCGACAGTTCTTC. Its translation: CASSLGTSGGHRQFF. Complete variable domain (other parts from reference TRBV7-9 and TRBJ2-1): DTGVSQNPRHKITKRGQNVTFRCDPISEHNRLYWYRQTLGQGPEFLTYFQNEAQLEKSRLLSDRFSAERPKGSFSTLEIQRTEQGDSAMYLCASSLGTSGGHRQFFGPGTRLTVL.

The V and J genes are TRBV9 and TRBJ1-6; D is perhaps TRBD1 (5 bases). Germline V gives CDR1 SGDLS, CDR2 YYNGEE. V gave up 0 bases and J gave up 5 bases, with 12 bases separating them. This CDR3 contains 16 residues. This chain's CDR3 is CASSVGGGGNNSPLHF. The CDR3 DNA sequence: TGTGCCAGCAGCGTAGGTGGGGGAGGAAATAATTCACCCCTCCACTTT.

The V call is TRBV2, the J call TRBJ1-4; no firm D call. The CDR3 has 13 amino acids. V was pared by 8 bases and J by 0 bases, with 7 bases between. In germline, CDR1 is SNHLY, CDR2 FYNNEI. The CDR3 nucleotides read TGTGCCAGCGCCCCAGCAACTAATGAAAAACTGTTTTTT. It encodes CASAPATNEKLFF.

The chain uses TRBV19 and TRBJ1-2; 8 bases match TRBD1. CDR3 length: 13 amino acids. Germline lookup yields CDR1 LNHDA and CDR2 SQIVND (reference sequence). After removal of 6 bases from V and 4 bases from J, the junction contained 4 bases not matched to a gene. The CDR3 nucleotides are TGTGCCAGTAGGACGGACAGGGCCTATGGCTACACCTTC. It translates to CASRTDRAYGYTF.

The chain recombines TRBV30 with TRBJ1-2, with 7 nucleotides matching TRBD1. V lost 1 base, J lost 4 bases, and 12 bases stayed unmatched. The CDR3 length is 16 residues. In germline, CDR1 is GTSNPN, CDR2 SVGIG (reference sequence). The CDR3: CAWSAHKEDRTYGYTF. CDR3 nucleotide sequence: TGTGCCTGGAGTGCCCACAAAGAGGACAGGACCTATGGCTACACCTTC.

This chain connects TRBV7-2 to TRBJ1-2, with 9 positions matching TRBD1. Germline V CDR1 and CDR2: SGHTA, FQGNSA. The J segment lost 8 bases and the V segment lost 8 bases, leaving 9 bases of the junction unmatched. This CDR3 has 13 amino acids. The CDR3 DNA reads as TGTGCCAGCTCGGGACAGGGATTCTCGGGCTACACCTTC. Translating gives CASSGQGFSGYTF.

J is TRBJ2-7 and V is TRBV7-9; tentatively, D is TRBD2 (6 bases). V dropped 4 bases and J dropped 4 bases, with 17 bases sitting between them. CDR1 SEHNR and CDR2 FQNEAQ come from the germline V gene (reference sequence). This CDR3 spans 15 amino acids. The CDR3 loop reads CASSWNTGLLYEQYV. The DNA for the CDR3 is TGTGCCAGCAGCTGGAATACGGGACTCCTATACGAGCAGTACGTC.

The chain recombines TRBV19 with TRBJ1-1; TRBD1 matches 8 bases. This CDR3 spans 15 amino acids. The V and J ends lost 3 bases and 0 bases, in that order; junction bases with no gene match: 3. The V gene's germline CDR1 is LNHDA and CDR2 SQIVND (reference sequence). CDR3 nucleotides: TGTGCCAGTAGTATCGGACAGGGCCTGAACACTGAAGCTTTCTTT. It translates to CASSIGQGLNTEAFF.

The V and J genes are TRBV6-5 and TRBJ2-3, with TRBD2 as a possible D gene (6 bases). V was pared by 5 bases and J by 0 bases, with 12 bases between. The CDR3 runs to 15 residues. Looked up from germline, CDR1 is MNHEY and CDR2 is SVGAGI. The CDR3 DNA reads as TGTGCCAGCAGTACGGGACTCCTAAGCACAGATACGCAGTATTTT. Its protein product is CASSTGLLSTDTQYF.